The present T cell receptor beta chain was sequenced within a study of CD4 T cells in relation to SARS-CoV-2 and coronaviruses. Before the COVID-19 pandemic, during about 2010-2018, CD4+ T cells were taken from unexposed donors. CD4+ T cells were isolated from the cells after around 9 days of culture. Some clones are missing from TCRdb's copy, which holds only in-frame ones; the method was immunoSEQ multiplex PCR. The sample holds tens of thousands of clones, 76% seen once. In the case of this clone: The antigen is unknown.

Specimen: CD4+ T cells from PBMCs, cultured in vitro. This TCR was recovered from a human donor in good health.

The CDR3 loop is CASSEARVSYEQYF. For the CDR3, the DNA is TGTGCCAGCAGTGAAGCGCGCGTCTCCTACGAGCAGTACTTC. The chain recombines TRBV6-1 with TRBJ2-7; D is undetermined. Trimming took 0 bases from V and 0 from J, leaving 6 bases between them. The germline V gene encodes CDR1 MNHNS and CDR2 SASEGT. This CDR3 has 14 residues.